The 24 T cell receptor beta chains below were found in one sample sequenced in a study of shared clonotypes between healthy human individuals. Only in-frame clones appear in the TCRdb table, and some are missing; sequencing was by immunoSEQ multiplex PCR. The sample gives 550,000 to 750,000 clones, roughly 94% of which show up once; 24% is in the top ten. Terminally differentiated effector memory CD45RA+ cells were excluded from the naive CD8 cells, which were CD45RO-negative and positively selected for CCR7. Material for sequencing was naive CD8+ T cells sorted from blood. The receptor source for this set is a man in his thirties or forties in good health.

The J gene is TRBJ1-1, the V gene TRBV6-6; D ambiguous. Germline CDR1 MNHNY, CDR2 SVGAGI (reference sequence). The V end was cut by 6 bases, the J end by 1 base, with 9 bases between. CDR3 length: 13 amino acids. The DNA for the CDR3 is TGTGCCAGCAGCGTTTTGGGGAACACTGAAGCTTTCTTT. Residues: CASSVLGNTEAFF.

The chain couples TRBV6-6 to TRBJ1-5; the D gene is possibly TRBD1 (5 bases). The CDR3 is made up of 13 amino acids. CDR1 MNHNY and CDR2 SVGAGI come from the germline V gene (reference sequence). The V end lost 5 bases, the J end lost 5 bases, and 10 bases lay between the germline ends. CDR3 amino acids: CASSAAGHQPQHF. The CDR3 DNA reads as TGTGCCAGCAGTGCCGCGGGACATCAGCCCCAGCATTTT.

V and J are TRBV5-5 and TRBJ2-5; D remains ambiguous. CDR1 is SGHKS, CDR2 YYEKEE, per germline (reference sequence). The germline V and J ends were trimmed by 0 bases and 5 bases, with 14 bases remaining between them. CDR3 size: 15 residues. DNA of the CDR3: TGTGCCAGCAGCTTGGGGGCCAACCCTCGGGAGACCCAGTACTTC. The encoded protein is CASSLGANPRETQYF.

The count of this clone is one. The chain employs TRBV27 and TRBJ2-2; TRBD1 matches at 10 bases. Trimming took 3 bases from V and 3 from J; bases not matched to a gene: 10. The CDR3 extends over 18 amino acids. The germline V gene has CDR1 MNHEY and CDR2 SMNVEV (reference sequence). Written as DNA, the CDR3 is TGTGCCAGCAGTTTGAGTATCCGGGACAGGGGATACACCGGGGAGCTGTTTTTT. Protein: CASSLSIRDRGYTGELFF.

The J gene is TRBJ2-2, the V gene TRBV27, with D maybe TRBD1 (5 bases). V was shortened by 2 bases and J by 9 bases, with 25 bases between the two germline ends. This CDR3 has 18 amino acids. Germline-derived CDR1 and CDR2 are MNHEY and SMNVEV (reference sequence). The chain's CDR3 is CASSLKGGSTGLIRELFF. The CDR3 DNA reads TGTGCCAGCAGTTTAAAGGGTGGATCTACAGGTTTAATCCGGGAGCTGTTTTTT.

The chain's CDR3 is CASSDRGEGEELFF. The CDR3 nucleotides read TGTGCCAGCAGCGACCGGGGGGAGGGGGAGGAGCTGTTTTTT. This chain links TRBV6-5 with TRBJ2-2, with D tentatively TRBD2 (7 bases). The V and J ends lost 6 bases and 10 bases respectively, with 18 bases between them. This CDR3 comprises 14 residues. Germline-derived CDR1 and CDR2 are MNHEY and SVGAGI.

J is TRBJ1-1 and V is TRBV11-2; D is unclear. V shed 1 base and J shed 0 bases, with 18 bases lying between them. The CDR3 runs to 18 residues. The germline CDR1 and CDR2 sequences are SGHAT and FQNNGV. The CDR3 bases are TGTGCCAGCAGCTTAGGTTCTCGAGGGTTTCTGGTGAACACTGAAGCTTTCTTT. This encodes CASSLGSRGFLVNTEAFF. Drawing the rest from reference TRBV11-2 and TRBJ1-1, the complete variable domain is EAGVAQSPRYKIIEKRQSVAFWCNPISGHATLYWYQQILGQGPKLLIQFQNNGVVDDSQLPKDRFSAERLKGVDSTLKIQPAKLEDSAVYLCASSLGSRGFLVNTEAFFGQGTRLTVV.

The chain is built from TRBV7-6 and TRBJ2-7, with 10 bases that match TRBD2. Germline V lookup: CDR1 SGHVS, CDR2 FNYEAQ. The trim removed 0 bases at V and 5 bases at J, leaving 4 bases unmatched. The CDR3 has 15 amino acids. The CDR3 DNA is TGTGCCAGCAGCTTAGCGGCGGGACTAGCGAACGAGCAGTACTTC. This sequence encodes CASSLAAGLANEQYF.

The rearrangement uses TRBV7-6 and TRBJ2-2; 8 positions match TRBD2. Germline CDR1 reads SGHVS; CDR2 reads FNYEAQ. The V segment lost 0 bases and the J segment 4 bases; nucleotides outside the gene matches: 4. The CDR3 covers 16 residues. The DNA of the CDR3 is TGTGCCAGCAGCTTAGCAGCGGGAGTCATCACCGGGGAGCTGTTTTTT. It is translated as CASSLAAGVITGELFF.

CDR3 amino acids: CASSFPLSNTQYF. The DNA for the CDR3 is TGTGCCAGCAGCTTCCCCCTGTCGAATACGCAGTATTTT. This chain links TRBV5-4 with TRBJ2-3; D is uncertain. The germline V gene has CDR1 SGHNT and CDR2 YYREEE (reference sequence). Trimming removed 2 bases at V and 7 bases at J, with 11 bases between. This CDR3 has 13 residues.

The genes are TRBV6-5 and TRBJ2-7, with D perhaps TRBD2 (5 bases). The CDR3 runs 14 residues. Germline-derived CDR1 and CDR2 are MNHEY and SVGAGI. V was pared by 2 bases and J by 6 bases, with 14 bases between. The CDR3 nucleotides read TGTGCCAGCAGTTACGGGTTGGAACGGGGCGAGCAGTACTTC. Translated, it gives CASSYGLERGEQYF.

The chain joins TRBV19 to TRBJ2-2; D ambiguous. CDR1 and CDR2 (germline): LNHDA, SQIVND (reference sequence). The V end lost 3 bases, the J end lost 6 bases, and 17 bases lay between the germline ends. The CDR3 totals 16 residues. As DNA, the CDR3 is TGTGCCAGTAGTATTAGGACGACGTTCTCCTCCGGGGAGCTGTTTTTT. Protein sequence: CASSIRTTFSSGELFF.

V and J are TRBV9 and TRBJ1-4, with unresolved D. The CDR3 consists of 15 residues. Trimming pared 0 bases from V and 5 bases from J, leaving 11 bases between. Germline values: CDR1 SGDLS, CDR2 YYNGEE. The CDR3 sequence: CASSVGRSSNEKLFF. The CDR3 nucleotides read TGTGCCAGCAGCGTAGGGCGGTCTAGCAATGAAAAACTGTTTTTT.

The rearrangement uses TRBV6-1 and TRBJ2-7; 10 nucleotides align to TRBD1. The ends lost 3 bases at V and 5 bases at J; junction bases unmatched: 7. Germline V gene sequence: CDR1 MNHNS, CDR2 SASEGT. This CDR3 is 15 amino acids long. The DNA for the CDR3 is TGTGCCAGCAGTGATAGGACCGGGACAGGGGACGAGCAGTACTTC. Translated: CASSDRTGTGDEQYF.

The chain joins TRBV5-1 to TRBJ2-5; D is uncertain. CDR1 SGHRS and CDR2 YFSETQ come from the germline V gene. The ends were cut back, 2 bases at V and 5 bases at J, with 7 bases in the middle. The CDR3 length is 12 residues. The CDR3 sequence: CASSLLGETQYF. CDR3 DNA: TGCGCCAGCAGCTTACTCGGGGAGACCCAGTACTTC.

This sequence joins TRBV27 and TRBJ2-3; 9 nucleotides line up with TRBD1. The CDR3 runs to 15 residues. The J segment lost 7 bases and the V segment lost 7 bases, leaving 12 bases of the junction unmatched. Germline V gene sequence: CDR1 MNHEY, CDR2 SMNVEV (reference sequence). CDR3 residues: CASTPGQGILYTQYF. The CDR3 bases are TGTGCCAGCACCCCGGGACAGGGTATTTTGTATACGCAGTATTTT.

The chain recombines TRBV6-1 with TRBJ2-7, with TRBD1 matching over 7 bases. The CDR3 runs 14 residues. The ends lost 3 bases at V and 6 bases at J; junction bases unmatched: 8. Germline V gene data show CDR1 as MNHNS and CDR2 as SASEGT. DNA for the CDR3: TGTGCCAGCAGTGAGCCTGACAGGGCGGGCGAGCAGTACTTC. Residues: CASSEPDRAGEQYF.

The genes are TRBV7-2 and TRBJ2-7; weak D call: TRBD2 (5 bases). The germline V and J ends were trimmed by 4 bases and 3 bases, with 7 bases remaining between them. The CDR3 runs to 12 residues. The germline CDR1 and CDR2 sequences are SGHTA and FQGNSA. In DNA, the CDR3 is TGTGCCAGCAGCTCAGAGGGCTACGAGCAGTACTTC. It translates to CASSSEGYEQYF.

The chain combines TRBV7-2 with TRBJ2-7, with D perhaps given as TRBD1 or TRBD2 (5 bases each). Germline CDR1 is SGHTA and CDR2 is FQGNSA. The CDR3 consists of 13 residues. V was pared by 4 bases and J by 5 bases, with 12 bases between. Here the CDR3 DNA reads TGTGCCAGCAGCTCCCAGGGACGCCACGAGCAGTACTTC. This gives the protein CASSSQGRHEQYF.

The chain joins TRBV2 to TRBJ2-1; 11 bases match TRBD1. Germline V CDR1 and CDR2: SNHLY, FYNNEI. After removal of 6 bases from V and 4 bases from J, the junction contained 8 bases not matched to a gene. The CDR3 loop spans 16 amino acids. CDR3 in amino acids: CASRTPGTGGYNEQFF. CDR3 coding DNA: TGTGCCAGCAGGACCCCCGGGACAGGGGGATACAATGAGCAGTTCTTC.

The rearrangement links TRBV14 to TRBJ2-1; D remains unclear. The CDR3 is 12 residues long. Trimming pared 2 bases from V and 5 bases from J, leaving 4 bases between. Germline CDR1 reads SGHDN; CDR2 reads FVKESK. The CDR3 nucleotides read TGTGCCAGCAGCCAACAACACAATGAGCAGTTCTTC. It codes for CASSQQHNEQFF.

V and J are TRBV15 and TRBJ1-3, with D hard to call. Per germline, CDR1 LNHNV and CDR2 YYDKDF (reference sequence). Between the trimmed V and J ends, which lost 1 base and 1 base, there was a span of 8 bases. The CDR3 consists of 15 residues. The CDR3 region is CATSRGTASGNTIYF. The DNA for the CDR3 is TGTGCCACCAGCAGAGGTACAGCTTCTGGAAACACCATATATTTT. Complete variable domain (other parts from reference TRBV15 and TRBJ1-3): DAMVIQNPRYQVTQFGKPVTLSCSQTLNHNVMYWYQQKSSQAPKLLFHYYDKDFNNEADTPDNFQSRRPNTSFCFLDIRSPGLGDTAMYLCATSRGTASGNTIYFGEGSWLTVV.

This clone was found once. The rearrangement uses TRBV28 and TRBJ2-7; D might be TRBD1 (5 bases). The germline V gene has CDR1 MDHEN and CDR2 SYDVKM. V lost 8 bases, J lost 3 bases, and 23 bases lay in between. The CDR3 contains 16 residues. The CDR3 is CASAGQLVGQLYEQYF. The CDR3 DNA sequence: TGTGCCAGCGCTGGCCAACTCGTTGGACAACTCTACGAGCAGTACTTC.

The chain is built from TRBV4-3 and TRBJ2-7, with 9 bases lining up with TRBD1. Unmatched junction bases numbered 4, after V lost 3 bases and J lost 4 bases. Per germline, CDR1 LGHNA and CDR2 YSLEER. This CDR3 spans 14 amino acids. As DNA, the CDR3 is TGCGCCAGCAGCCACGGGACAGGGAGTTACGAGCAGTACTTC. It specifies CASSHGTGSYEQYF.